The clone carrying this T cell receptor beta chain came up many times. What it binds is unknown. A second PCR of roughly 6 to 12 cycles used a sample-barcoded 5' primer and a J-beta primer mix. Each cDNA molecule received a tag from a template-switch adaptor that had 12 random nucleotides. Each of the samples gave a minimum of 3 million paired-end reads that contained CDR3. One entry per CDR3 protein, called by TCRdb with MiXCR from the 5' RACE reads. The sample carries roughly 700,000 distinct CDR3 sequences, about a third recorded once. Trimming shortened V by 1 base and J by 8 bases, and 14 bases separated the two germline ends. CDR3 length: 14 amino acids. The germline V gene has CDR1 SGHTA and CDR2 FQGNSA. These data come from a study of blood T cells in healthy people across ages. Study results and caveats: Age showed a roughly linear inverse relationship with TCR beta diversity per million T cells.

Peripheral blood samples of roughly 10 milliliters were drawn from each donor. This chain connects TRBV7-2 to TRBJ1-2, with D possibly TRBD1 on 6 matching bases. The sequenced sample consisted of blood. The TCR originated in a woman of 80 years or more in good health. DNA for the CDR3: TGTGCCAGCAGCTTAGAGATACAGGGAAACGGCTACACCTTC. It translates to CASSLEIQGNGYTF.